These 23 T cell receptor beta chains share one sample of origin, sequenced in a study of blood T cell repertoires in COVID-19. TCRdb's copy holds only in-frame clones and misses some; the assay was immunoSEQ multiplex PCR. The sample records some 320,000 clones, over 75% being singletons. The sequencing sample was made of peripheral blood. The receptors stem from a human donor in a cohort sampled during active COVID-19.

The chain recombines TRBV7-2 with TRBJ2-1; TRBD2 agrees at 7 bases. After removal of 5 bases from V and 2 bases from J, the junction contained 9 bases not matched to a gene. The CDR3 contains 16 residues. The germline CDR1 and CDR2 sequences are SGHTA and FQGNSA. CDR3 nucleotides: TGTGCCAGCAGCCTGGTAGCGGGCCTCACCTACAATGAGCAGTTCTTC. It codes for CASSLVAGLTYNEQFF.

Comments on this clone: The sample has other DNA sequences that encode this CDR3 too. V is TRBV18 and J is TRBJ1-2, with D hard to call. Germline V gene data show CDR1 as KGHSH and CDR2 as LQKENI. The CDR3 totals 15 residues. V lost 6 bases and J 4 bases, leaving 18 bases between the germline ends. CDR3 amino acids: CASSPPDRVGYGYTF. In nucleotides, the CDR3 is TGTGCCAGCTCCCCTCCAGACCGGGTTGGCTATGGCTACACCTTC.

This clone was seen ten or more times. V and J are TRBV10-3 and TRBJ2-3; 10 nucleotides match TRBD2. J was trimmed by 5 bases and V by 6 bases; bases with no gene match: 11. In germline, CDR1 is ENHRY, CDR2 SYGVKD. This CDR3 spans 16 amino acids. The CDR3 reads CAIRRGLADLGDTQYF. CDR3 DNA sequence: TGTGCCATCAGACGCGGACTAGCGGACCTCGGAGATACGCAGTATTTT.

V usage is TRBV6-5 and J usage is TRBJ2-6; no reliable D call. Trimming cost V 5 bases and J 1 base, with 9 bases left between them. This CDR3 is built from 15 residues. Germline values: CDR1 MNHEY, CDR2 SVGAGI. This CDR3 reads CASSLTASGANVLTF. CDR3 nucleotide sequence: TGTGCCAGCAGTCTAACAGCTTCTGGGGCCAACGTCCTGACTTTC.

CDR3: CASSPLNKPTEAFF. CDR3 bases: TGTGCCAGCAGCCCCCTTAACAAACCGACTGAAGCTTTCTTT. The chain couples TRBV27 to TRBJ1-1; D remains unclear. Deletions cut 6 bases from V and 5 bases from J, with 16 bases between. The CDR3 runs 14 residues. Germline CDR1 reads MNHEY; CDR2 reads SMNVEV (reference sequence).

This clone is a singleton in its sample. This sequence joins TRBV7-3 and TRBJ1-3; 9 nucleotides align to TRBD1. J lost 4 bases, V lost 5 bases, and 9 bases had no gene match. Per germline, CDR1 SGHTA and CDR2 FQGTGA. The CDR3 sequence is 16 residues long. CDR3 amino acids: CASSVTGGTEGNTIYF. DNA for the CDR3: TGTGCCAGCAGCGTGACAGGGGGTACGGAGGGAAACACCATATATTTT.

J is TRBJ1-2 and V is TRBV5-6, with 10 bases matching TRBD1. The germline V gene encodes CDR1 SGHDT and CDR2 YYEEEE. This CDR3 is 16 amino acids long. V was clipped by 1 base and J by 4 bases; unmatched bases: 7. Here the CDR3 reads CASSLYGDRGSYGYTF. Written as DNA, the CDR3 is TGTGCCAGCAGCTTGTACGGGGACAGGGGAAGCTATGGCTACACCTTC. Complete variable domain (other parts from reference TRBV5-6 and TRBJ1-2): DAGVTQSPTHLIKTRGQQVTLRCSPKSGHDTVSWYQQALGQGPQFIFQYYEEEERQRGNFPDRFSGHQFPNYSSELNVNALLLGDSALYLCASSLYGDRGSYGYTFGSGTRLTVV.

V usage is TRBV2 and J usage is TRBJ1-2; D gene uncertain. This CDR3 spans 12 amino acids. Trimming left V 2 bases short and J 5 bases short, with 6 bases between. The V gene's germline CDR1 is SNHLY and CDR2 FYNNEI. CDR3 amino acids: CASSESPYGYTF. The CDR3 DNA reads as TGTGCCAGCAGTGAATCCCCATATGGCTACACCTTC.

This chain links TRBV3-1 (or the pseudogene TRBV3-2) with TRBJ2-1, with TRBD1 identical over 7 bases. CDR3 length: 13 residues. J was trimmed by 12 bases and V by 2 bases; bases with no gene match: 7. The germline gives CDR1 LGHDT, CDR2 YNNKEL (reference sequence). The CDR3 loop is CASSQTRQGGQFF. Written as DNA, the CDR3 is TGTGCCAGCAGCCAAACGCGACAGGGCGGGCAGTTCTTC.

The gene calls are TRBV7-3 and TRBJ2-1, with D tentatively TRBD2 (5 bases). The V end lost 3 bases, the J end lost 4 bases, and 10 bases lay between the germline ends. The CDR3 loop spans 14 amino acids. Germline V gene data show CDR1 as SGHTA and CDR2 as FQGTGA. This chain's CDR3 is CASSFTGKYNEQFF. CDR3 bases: TGTGCCAGCAGCTTTACGGGGAAGTACAATGAGCAGTTCTTC.

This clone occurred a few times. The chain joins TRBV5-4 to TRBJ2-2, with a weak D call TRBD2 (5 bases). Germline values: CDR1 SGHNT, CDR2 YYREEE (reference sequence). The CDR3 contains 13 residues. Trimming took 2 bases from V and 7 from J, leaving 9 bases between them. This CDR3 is CASSFGSGGELFF. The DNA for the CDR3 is TGTGCCAGCAGCTTCGGCAGCGGCGGGGAGCTGTTTTTT.

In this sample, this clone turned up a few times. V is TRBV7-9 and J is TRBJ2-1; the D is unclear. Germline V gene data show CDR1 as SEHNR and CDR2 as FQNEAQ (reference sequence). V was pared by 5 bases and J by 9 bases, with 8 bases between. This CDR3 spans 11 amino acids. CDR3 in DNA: TGTGCCAGCAGCCCCATCGGTGAGCAGTTCTTC. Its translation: CASSPIGEQFF. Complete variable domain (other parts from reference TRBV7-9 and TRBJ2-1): DTGVSQNPRHKITKRGQNVTFRCDPISEHNRLYWYRQTLGQGPEFLTYFQNEAQLEKSRLLSDRFSAERPKGSFSTLEIQRTEQGDSAMYLCASSPIGEQFFGPGTRLTVL.

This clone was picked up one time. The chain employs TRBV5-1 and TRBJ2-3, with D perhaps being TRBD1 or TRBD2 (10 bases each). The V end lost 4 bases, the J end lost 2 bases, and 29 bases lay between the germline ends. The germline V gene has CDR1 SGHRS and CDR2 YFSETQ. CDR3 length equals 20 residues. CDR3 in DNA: TGCGCCAGCAGCCGGGACAGGGGCTATAGCGGGGGGCTATCCACAGATACGCAGTATTTT. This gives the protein CASSRDRGYSGGLSTDTQYF.

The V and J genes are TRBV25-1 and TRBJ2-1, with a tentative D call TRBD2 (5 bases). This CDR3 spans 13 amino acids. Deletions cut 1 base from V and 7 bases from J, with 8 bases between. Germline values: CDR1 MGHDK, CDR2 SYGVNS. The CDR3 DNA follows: TGTGCCAGCAGTGAATCAAGAGGGAATGAGCAGTTCTTC. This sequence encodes CASSESRGNEQFF.

The CDR3 nucleotides read TGTGCCAGCAAACCCCGGACAGGGCCTGAAGCTTTCTTT. Translated, it gives CASKPRTGPEAFF. The V and J genes are TRBV27 and TRBJ1-1; 8 bases align to TRBD1. The CDR3 totals 13 residues. CDR1 and CDR2 (germline): MNHEY, SMNVEV (reference sequence). The V gene end was trimmed by 7 bases and the J gene end by 6 bases; junction bases not matched to a gene: 7.

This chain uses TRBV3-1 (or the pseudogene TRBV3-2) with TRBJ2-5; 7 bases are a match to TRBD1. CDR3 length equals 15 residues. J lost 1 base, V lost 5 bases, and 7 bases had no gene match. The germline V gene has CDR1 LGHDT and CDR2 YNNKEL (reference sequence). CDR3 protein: CASSFPDRAQETQYF. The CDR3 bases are TGTGCCAGCAGCTTCCCCGACAGGGCCCAAGAGACCCAGTACTTC.

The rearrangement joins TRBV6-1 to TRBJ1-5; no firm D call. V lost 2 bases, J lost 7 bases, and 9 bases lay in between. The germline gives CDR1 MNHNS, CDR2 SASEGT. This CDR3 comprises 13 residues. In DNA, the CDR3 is TGTGCCAGCAGTGAAATTGTTGAGCAGCCCCAGCATTTT. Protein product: CASSEIVEQPQHF.

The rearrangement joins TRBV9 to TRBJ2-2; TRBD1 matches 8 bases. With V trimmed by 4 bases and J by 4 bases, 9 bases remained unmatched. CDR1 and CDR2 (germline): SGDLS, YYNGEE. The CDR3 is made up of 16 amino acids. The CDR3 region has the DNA TGTGCCAGCAGCTTGCGGACAGGGCGAGGCACCGGGGAGCTGTTTTTT. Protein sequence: CASSLRTGRGTGELFF. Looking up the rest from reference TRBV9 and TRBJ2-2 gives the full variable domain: DSGVTQTPKHLITATGQRVTLRCSPRSGDLSVYWYQQSLDQGLQFLIQYYNGEERAKGNILERFSAQQFPDLHSELNLSSLELGDSALYFCASSLRTGRGTGELFFGEGSRLTVL.

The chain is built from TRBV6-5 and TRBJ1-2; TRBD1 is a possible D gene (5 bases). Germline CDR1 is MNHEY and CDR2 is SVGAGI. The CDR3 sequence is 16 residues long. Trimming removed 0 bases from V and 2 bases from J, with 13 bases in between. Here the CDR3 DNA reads TGTGCCAGCAGTTACTCGAAAGGGGAGGTAAACTATGGCTACACCTTC. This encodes CASSYSKGEVNYGYTF.

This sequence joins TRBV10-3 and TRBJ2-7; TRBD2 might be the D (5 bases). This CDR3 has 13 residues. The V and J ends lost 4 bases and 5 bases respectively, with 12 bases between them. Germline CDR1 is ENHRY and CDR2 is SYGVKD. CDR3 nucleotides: TGTGCCATCAGTGCCGGGGTACTGGACGAGCAGTACTTC. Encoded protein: CAISAGVLDEQYF.

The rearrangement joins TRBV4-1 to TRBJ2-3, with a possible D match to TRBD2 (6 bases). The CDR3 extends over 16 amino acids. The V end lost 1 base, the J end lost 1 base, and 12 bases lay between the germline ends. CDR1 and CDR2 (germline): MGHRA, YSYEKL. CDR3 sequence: CASSQGDSTRTDTQYF. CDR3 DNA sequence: TGCGCCAGCAGCCAAGGGGACTCGACACGCACAGATACGCAGTATTTT.

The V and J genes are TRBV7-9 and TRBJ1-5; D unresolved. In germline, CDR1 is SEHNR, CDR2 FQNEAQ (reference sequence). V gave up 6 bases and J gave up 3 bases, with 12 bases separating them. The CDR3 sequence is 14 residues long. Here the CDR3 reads CASSLTSPNQPQHF. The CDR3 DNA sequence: TGTGCCAGCAGTTTAACCAGTCCCAATCAGCCCCAGCATTTT.

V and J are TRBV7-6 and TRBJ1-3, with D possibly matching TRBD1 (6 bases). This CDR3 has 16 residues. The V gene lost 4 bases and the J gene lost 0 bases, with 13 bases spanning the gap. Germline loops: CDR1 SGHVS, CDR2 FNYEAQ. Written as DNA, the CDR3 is TGTGCCAGCAGCTACGGACAGCCAGGCTCTGGAAACACCATATATTTT. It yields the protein CASSYGQPGSGNTIYF. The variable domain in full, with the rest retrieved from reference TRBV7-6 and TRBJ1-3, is GAGVSQSPRYKVTKRGQDVALRCDPISGHVSLYWYRQALGQGPEFLTYFNYEAQQDKSGLPNDRFSAERPEGSISTLTIQRTEQRDSAMYRCASSYGQPGSGNTIYFGEGSWLTVV.